The clone carrying this T cell receptor (beta chain) was picked up many times. Its antigen is not identified. This sample is part of a study of T cell repertoires in cytomegalovirus infection. Whole-study context: Used in the study were CMV epitopes, some recently identified and HLA-C-restricted, others well-studied and HLA-B-restricted. Both CMV infection and a matching HLA type were indicated by public TCR beta signatures. Study-level findings and limits: Ex vivo, HLA-C-restricted CMV-specific TCR beta clonotypes prevailed over the rest of the response.

This CDR3 is built from 17 residues. Germline V gene sequence: CDR1 MNHEY, CDR2 SVGEGT. Trimming took off 6 bases at V and 3 bases at J, with 21 bases between the two ends. A single record per CDR3 protein comes from TCRdb applying MiXCR to the reads. The table has tens of thousands of distinct CDR3 sequences, about 18% seen once. The chain uses TRBV6-2 or TRBV6-3 and TRBJ2-1; D is ambiguous. This specimen was CD8+ T cells from cultured PBMCs, taken from culture after CMV antigen stimulation. The source is a human donor in good health (CMV status not recorded). Some clones in this sample may be carry-over from other donors' samples. The DNA for the CDR3 is TGTGCCAGCAGCGGCCCAGCCGGGCAGTTGGGCTACAATGAGCAGTTCTTC. It codes for CASSGPAGQLGYNEQFF.